This T cell receptor (beta chain) was obtained from a study of blood T cell repertoires in COVID-19. For the study at large: T cells, B-cell-depleted T cells, or PBMCs supplied cDNA or gDNA.

Under the authors' procedure: Amplification of reference gene primers provided the estimated nucleated cell counts. Method: immunoSEQ multiplex PCR; TCRdb's copy keeps in-frame clones and lacks some. The V and J calls and the clone size are those of that table, but D and trimming were determined from the DNA. The table shows around 130,000 clones, with about 80% occurring only once. The CDR3 loop spans 14 amino acids. The V end was cut by 4 bases, the J end by 0 bases, with 10 bases between. Germline V gene data show CDR1 as LGHDT and CDR2 as YNNKEL (reference sequence). V and J are TRBV3-1 (or the pseudogene TRBV3-2) and TRBJ2-7; D is uncertain. The TCR was taken from a man aged 35 to 55 with active or convalescent COVID-19. Specimen: peripheral blood. Here the CDR3 DNA reads TGTGCCAGCAGCCTGGATCCTAGCTCCTACGAGCAGTACTTC. Protein sequence: CASSLDPSSYEQYF.